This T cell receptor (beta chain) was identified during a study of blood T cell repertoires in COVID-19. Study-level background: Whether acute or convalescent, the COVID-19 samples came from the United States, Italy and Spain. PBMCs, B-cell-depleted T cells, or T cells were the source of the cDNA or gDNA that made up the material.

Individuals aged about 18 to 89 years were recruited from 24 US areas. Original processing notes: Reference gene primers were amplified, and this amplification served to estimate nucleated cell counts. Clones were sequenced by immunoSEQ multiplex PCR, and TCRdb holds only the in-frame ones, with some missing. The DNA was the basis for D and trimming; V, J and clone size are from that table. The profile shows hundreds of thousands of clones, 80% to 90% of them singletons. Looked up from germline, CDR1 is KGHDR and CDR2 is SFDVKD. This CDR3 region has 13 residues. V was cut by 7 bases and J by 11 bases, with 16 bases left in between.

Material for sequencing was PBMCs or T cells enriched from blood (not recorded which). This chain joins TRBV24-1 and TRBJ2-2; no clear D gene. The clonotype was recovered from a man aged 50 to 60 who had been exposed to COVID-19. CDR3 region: CATRPDPVGELFF. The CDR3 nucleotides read TGTGCCACCAGACCCGACCCGGTGGGCGAGCTGTTTTTT.